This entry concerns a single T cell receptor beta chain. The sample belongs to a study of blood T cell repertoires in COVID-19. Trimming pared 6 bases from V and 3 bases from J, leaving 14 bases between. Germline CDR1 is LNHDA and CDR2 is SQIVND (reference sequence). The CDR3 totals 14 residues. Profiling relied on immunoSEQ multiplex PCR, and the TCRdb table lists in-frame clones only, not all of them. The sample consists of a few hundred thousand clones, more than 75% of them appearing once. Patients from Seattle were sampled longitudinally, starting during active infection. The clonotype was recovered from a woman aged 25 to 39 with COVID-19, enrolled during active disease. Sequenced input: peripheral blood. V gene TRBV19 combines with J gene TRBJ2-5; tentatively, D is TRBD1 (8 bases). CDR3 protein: CASSLQGGEETQYF. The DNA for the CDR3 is TGTGCCAGTAGCCTACAGGGGGGGGAAGAGACCCAGTACTTC.